This TCR beta chain was identified during a study of CD8+ T cells in alopecia areata. The CDR3 extends over 14 amino acids. Germline V lookup: CDR1 SGHRS, CDR2 YFSETQ. V was cut by 5 bases and J by 0 bases, with 9 bases left in between. Investigators isolated RNA and reverse transcribed it into cDNA to act as the sequencing template. The protocol was immunoSEQ multiplex PCR, while the TCRdb copy is restricted to in-frame clones and leaves out a portion. Found here are about 76,000 clones, roughly 28% of them singletons; the top ten hold about 15%. With respect to this clone: The target antigen is unknown.

Treatment defined: oral pan-JAK inhibitor, 5-10 mg twice daily. PBMCs served as the source from which CD4+ and CD8+ T cells were sorted. Regarding the study as a whole: Many expanded lesional clones persisted in scalp and blood during tofacitinib treatment. Affected scalp, especially in alopecia totalis/universalis, had a higher clonality than normal scalp did.

The sample was CD8+ T cells sorted from blood, taken at week 4, from a patient treated with tofacitinib. The source of this sequence is a human donor with alopecia areata. The chain employs TRBV5-1 and TRBJ2-1; D ambiguous. CDR3 in DNA: TGCGCCAGCAGGGGCAGCAGCTCCTACAATGAGCAGTTCTTC. It codes for CASRGSSSYNEQFF. The variable domain in full, with the rest retrieved from reference TRBV5-1 and TRBJ2-1, is KAGVTQTPRYLIKTRGQQVTLSCSPISGHRSVSWYQQTPGQGLQFLFEYFSETQRNKGNFPGRFSGRQFSNSRSEMNVSTLELGDSALYLCASRGSSSYNEQFFGPGTRLTVL.